These T cell receptor beta chains were read from a single sample in a study of spatial heterogeneity in lung cancer. TCRdb processed the 5' RACE reads anew with MiXCR; each CDR3 protein has one entry. Here the sample spans about 10,000 distinct CDR3 sequences, 2.9% being singletons. The source material was lung tumor tissue, sampled at surgery. These receptors were obtained from a male donor with early-stage non-small cell lung cancer. CDR3s include the opening cysteine and the closing phenylalanine or tryptophan. The D gene is left open where the match is weak. Part of the rows lack a size; the others show once, few, many or a class for expanded clones.

D gene: TRBD2; V gene: TRBV20-1; J gene: TRBJ2-1; clone size: many; CDR3 DNA: TGCAGTGCCGCCACTTCTAGCGGGGGGTTTCAGTTCTTC; CDR3 protein: CSAATSSGGFQFF
D gene: -; V gene: TRBV4-3; J gene: TRBJ1-4; clone size: many; CDR3 DNA: TGCGCCAGCAGCCATGGAACTAATGAAAAACTGTTTTTT; CDR3 protein: CASSHGTNEKLFF
D gene: -; V gene: TRBV7-9; J gene: TRBJ1-4; clone size: medium-sized; CDR3 DNA: TGTGCCAGCAGCTTAGGGGCTGATGAAAAACTGTTTTTT; CDR3 protein: CASSLGADEKLFF
D gene: -; V gene: TRBV19; J gene: TRBJ1-2; clone size: many; CDR3 DNA: TGTTCCAGTAGTACCGAGTTTCAAGGGTATGGCTACACCTTC; CDR3 protein: CSSSTEFQGYGYTF
D gene: TRBD1; V gene: TRBV7-8; J gene: TRBJ2-5; clone size: many; CDR3 DNA: TGTGCCAGCAGCTTAGATTGGGACAGGGACTACTTC; CDR3 protein: CASSLDWDRDYF
D gene: -; V gene: TRBV12-3/TRBV12-4; J gene: TRBJ1-6; clone size: medium-sized; CDR3 DNA: TGTGCCAGCCGAGCGGGGGAAGCCAATTCACCCCTCCACTTT; CDR3 protein: CASRAGEANSPLHF
D gene: -; V gene: TRBV28; J gene: TRBJ1-2; clone size: many; CDR3 DNA: TGTGCCAGCAGTCAAACGACAGCTAACTATGGCTACACCTTC; CDR3 protein: CASSQTTANYGYTF
D gene: TRBD1; V gene: TRBV20-1; J gene: TRBJ1-5; clone size: many; CDR3 DNA: TGCAGTGCTAAAGGGAGGAGACAGGGGGCAATGGAGCCCCAGCATTTT; CDR3 protein: CSAKGRRQGAMEPQHF
D gene: -; V gene: TRBV7-2; J gene: TRBJ1-2; clone size: -; CDR3 DNA: TGTGCCAGCAGCTTATTAGGGAACTATGGCTACACCTTC; CDR3 protein: CASSLLGNYGYTF
D gene: -; V gene: TRBV7-9; J gene: TRBJ2-7; clone size: many; CDR3 DNA: TGTGCCAGCAGCCGGGCGACCTACGAGCAGTACTTC; CDR3 protein: CASSRATYEQYF
D gene: -; V gene: TRBV6-5; J gene: TRBJ1-1; clone size: many; CDR3 DNA: TGTGCCAGCACTGGTTGGACTGAAGCTTTCTTT; CDR3 protein: CASTGWTEAFF
D gene: -; V gene: TRBV7-9; J gene: TRBJ2-6; clone size: many; CDR3 DNA: TGTGCCAGCAGTTATCCCTCGACAGTCCCCTCTGGGGCCAACGTCCTGACTTTC; CDR3 protein: CASSYPSTVPSGANVLTF
D gene: -; V gene: TRBV7-9; J gene: TRBJ2-1; clone size: many; CDR3 DNA: TGTGCCAGCAGCTTCCAAGAGCAGTTCTTC; CDR3 protein: CASSFQEQFF
D gene: TRBD2; V gene: TRBV30; J gene: TRBJ2-3; clone size: many; CDR3 DNA: TGTGCCTGGAGTCGGGGAGGGGCTGATACGCAGTATTTT; CDR3 protein: CAWSRGGADTQYF
D gene: -; V gene: TRBV9; J gene: TRBJ2-5; clone size: many; CDR3 DNA: TGTGCCAGCAGCGTAGGCGGAGGGGGGGGTCAAGAGACCCAGTACTTC; CDR3 protein: CASSVGGGGGQETQYF
D gene: -; V gene: TRBV24-1; J gene: TRBJ1-1; clone size: many; CDR3 DNA: TGTGCCACCAGTGATTCAAAGGGAGAAAGAGACACTGAAGCTTTCTTT; CDR3 protein: CATSDSKGERDTEAFF
D gene: -; V gene: TRBV11-3; J gene: TRBJ1-1; clone size: many; CDR3 DNA: TGTGCCAGCAGGTTAAGTCAGGGTGAGAACACTGAAGCTTTCTTT; CDR3 protein: CASRLSQGENTEAFF
D gene: TRBD2; V gene: TRBV7-2; J gene: TRBJ2-2; clone size: medium-sized; CDR3 DNA: TGTGCCAGCAGCTTTCGACTAGCGGGGAACACCGGGGAGCTGTTTTTT; CDR3 protein: CASSFRLAGNTGELFF
D gene: TRBD1; V gene: TRBV6-2/TRBV6-3; J gene: TRBJ2-4; clone size: many; CDR3 DNA: TGTGCCAGCAGGGAGACAGGGGGCTCGGCCAAAAACATTCAGTACTTC; CDR3 protein: CASRETGGSAKNIQYF
D gene: TRBD2; V gene: TRBV20-1; J gene: TRBJ2-1; clone size: medium-sized; CDR3 DNA: TGCAGTGCTAGAGTCCGAGGACTAGCGGGGGCCAATGAGCAGTTCTTC; CDR3 protein: CSARVRGLAGANEQFF
D gene: TRBD1; V gene: TRBV13; J gene: TRBJ2-7; clone size: medium-sized; CDR3 DNA: TGTGCCAGCAGTTTAATGATACTCGGACAGGTCTACGAGCAGTACTTC; CDR3 protein: CASSLMILGQVYEQYF
D gene: -; V gene: TRBV7-2; J gene: TRBJ2-5; clone size: many; CDR3 DNA: TGTGCCAGCAGCCGGAGGCCAGGGGATCGAGAGACCCAGTACTTC; CDR3 protein: CASSRRPGDRETQYF
D gene: -; V gene: TRBV11-3; J gene: TRBJ2-7; clone size: medium-sized; CDR3 DNA: TGTGCCAGCAGCTCCAGTACACGAATAGGGCAGTACTTC; CDR3 protein: CASSSSTRIGQYF